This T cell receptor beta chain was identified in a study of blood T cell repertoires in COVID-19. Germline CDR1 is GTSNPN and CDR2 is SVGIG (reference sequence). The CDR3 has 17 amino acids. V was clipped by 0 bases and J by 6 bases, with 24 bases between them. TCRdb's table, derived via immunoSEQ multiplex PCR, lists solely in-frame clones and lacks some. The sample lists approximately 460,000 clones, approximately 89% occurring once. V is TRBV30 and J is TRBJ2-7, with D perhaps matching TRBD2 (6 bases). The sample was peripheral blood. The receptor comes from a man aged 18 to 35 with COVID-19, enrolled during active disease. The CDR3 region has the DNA TGTGCCTGGAGTGTAGGAGGGGCGCGGTATACGCGAATCGAGCAGTACTTC. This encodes CAWSVGGARYTRIEQYF.